This paragraph reports one TCR beta chain. This sample is drawn from a study of blood T cell repertoires in COVID-19. Across the study: Samples representing acute and convalescent COVID-19 were sourced from the United States, Italy and Spain. Sample material is recorded as cDNA or gDNA derived from T cells, B-cell-depleted T cells, or PBMCs.

Authors' processing steps: It was from reference gene primer amplification that nucleated cell counts were estimated. Clones were read by immunoSEQ multiplex PCR, and TCRdb kept only the in-frame ones, dropping some. V, J and clone size derive from that table, while D and trimming were established from the DNA sequence. The sample lists hundreds of thousands of clones, around 80% occurring once. The V segment lost 3 bases and the J segment 2 bases; nucleotides outside the gene matches: 2. The CDR3 totals 15 residues. Looked up from germline, CDR1 is SGHRS and CDR2 is YFSETQ. The source is a middle-aged woman with active or convalescent COVID-19. The rearrangement uses TRBV5-1 and TRBJ1-4; the match to TRBD1 covers 9 bases. Source material: peripheral blood. The CDR3 DNA reads TGCGCCAGCAGCTGGGACAGGGCGACTAATGAAAAACTGTTTTTT. This codes for CASSWDRATNEKLFF.